The 26 T cell receptor beta chains reported below all come from one sample, sequenced in a study of cytomegalovirus exposure and HLA in healthy donors. PCR involved 60 Vbeta and 13 Jbeta primers. The assay was immunoSEQ multiplex PCR, and TCRdb's table has in-frame clones only and misses some. Here the sample spans under 200,000 clones, around three quarters being singletons. The sample was PBMCs. These receptors all stem from a man younger than 45 in good health and CMV-seropositive.

V is TRBV7-9 and J is TRBJ2-7; 7 nucleotides agree with TRBD2. This CDR3 is 16 amino acids long. Germline values: CDR1 SEHNR, CDR2 FQNEAQ (reference sequence). Trimming removed 1 base from V and 3 bases from J; junction bases left unmatched: 9. The CDR3 nucleotides are TGTGCCAGCAGCTTAGGTTTCGGGTTAGCGGGCTACGAGCAGTACTTC. Translating gives CASSLGFGLAGYEQYF. The entire variable domain, with the rest obtained from reference TRBV7-9 and TRBJ2-7, is as follows: DTGVSQNPRHKITKRGQNVTFRCDPISEHNRLYWYRQTLGQGPEFLTYFQNEAQLEKSRLLSDRFSAERPKGSFSTLEIQRTEQGDSAMYLCASSLGFGLAGYEQYFGPGTRLTVT.

For this clone: The junction shows a germline mismatch at one end, possibly a read error. Other DNA sequences in this sample translate to the same CDR3. V usage is TRBV29-1 and J usage is TRBJ1-4; D is unclear. This CDR3 comprises 13 residues. Per germline, CDR1 SQVTM and CDR2 ANQGSEA. The CDR3 DNA sequence: TGCAGCGTGGAAGGGAGTATACGGGAAAAACTGTTTTTT. Protein sequence: CSVEGSIREKLFF.

V and J are TRBV27 and TRBJ2-7; possibly TRBD2 for D (5 bases). The germline CDR1 and CDR2 sequences are MNHEY and SMNVEV (reference sequence). Trimming shortened V by 3 bases and J by 6 bases, and 15 bases separated the two germline ends. The CDR3 extends over 14 amino acids. CDR3: CASSFGGPDVEQYF. Here the CDR3 DNA reads TGTGCCAGCAGTTTTGGAGGCCCCGATGTCGAGCAGTACTTC.

This chain connects TRBV4-1 to TRBJ2-7, with 7 bases lining up with TRBD1. Germline-derived CDR1 and CDR2 are MGHRA and YSYEKL. After removal of 2 bases from V and 2 bases from J, the junction contained 9 bases not matched to a gene. This CDR3 comprises 16 residues. The CDR3 DNA is TGCGCCAGCAGCCAACCCCTCCGGGACAGAACCTACGAGCAGTACTTC. This sequence encodes CASSQPLRDRTYEQYF.

Comment on this clone: Other DNA sequences in this specimen translate into the identical CDR3. This chain connects TRBV29-1 to TRBJ1-1; 7 nucleotides match TRBD1. V dropped 3 bases and J dropped 0; count of bases not matched to a gene: 1. Per the germline V gene, CDR1 is SQVTM and CDR2 is ANQGSEA. The CDR3 contains 13 residues. CDR3 bases: TGCAGCGTTGAGGGACAGATGAACACTGAAGCTTTCTTT. This encodes CSVEGQMNTEAFF.

A word on this clone: Other DNA sequences in this specimen translate into the identical CDR3. The chain couples TRBV7-6 to TRBJ2-5; D remains unclear. Trimming pared 1 base from V and 4 bases from J, leaving 4 bases between. CDR1 is SGHVS and CDR2 is FNYEAQ in the germline V gene. The CDR3 consists of 12 residues. The CDR3 spells CASSLDRETQYF. Written as DNA, the CDR3 is TGTGCCAGCAGCTTAGACAGAGAGACCCAGTACTTC.

In its sample, this clone was seen a few times. This sequence joins TRBV2 and TRBJ1-1; 7 bases line up with TRBD1. The length of the CDR3 is 14 residues. Trimming removed 6 bases from V and 4 bases from J; junction bases left unmatched: 8. Germline values: CDR1 SNHLY, CDR2 FYNNEI. The CDR3 region is CASRPGQSTTEAFF. The CDR3 region has the DNA TGTGCCAGCAGACCGGGACAGAGTACCACTGAAGCTTTCTTT.

The V and J genes are TRBV2 and TRBJ1-1; D unresolved. This CDR3 contains 13 residues. Germline V gene lookup returns CDR1 SNHLY and CDR2 FYNNEI. V was shortened by 2 bases and J by 1 base, with 5 bases between the two germline ends. The CDR3 loop is CASSEIENTEAFF. As DNA, the CDR3 is TGTGCCAGCAGTGAAATAGAGAACACTGAAGCTTTCTTT.

This chain links TRBV4-1 with TRBJ1-4, with 7 bases identical to TRBD1. Unmatched junction bases numbered 5, after V lost 1 base and J lost 6 bases. The CDR3 sequence is 15 residues long. CDR1 and CDR2 from the germline V gene are MGHRA and YSYEKL. The CDR3 DNA reads TGCGCCAGCAGCCAAGTAGGGACAGCCTATGAAAAACTGTTTTTT. Its protein is CASSQVGTAYEKLFF.

The chain combines TRBV2 with TRBJ1-5, with 7 bases that match TRBD1. From germline, CDR1 is SNHLY and CDR2 FYNNEI. The trim removed 5 bases at V and 5 bases at J, leaving 6 bases unmatched. This CDR3 spans 14 amino acids. CDR3 sequence reads: CASSWGQRDQPQHF. The CDR3 nucleotides read TGTGCCAGCAGTTGGGGACAGAGAGATCAGCCCCAGCATTTT.

This chain links TRBV19 with TRBJ2-3, with TRBD2 matching over 11 bases. The CDR3 totals 17 residues. Germline V gene lookup returns CDR1 LNHDA and CDR2 SQIVND (reference sequence). The trim removed 1 base at V and 2 bases at J, leaving 5 bases unmatched. The CDR3 spells CASSIVLAGGSTDTQYF. DNA of the CDR3: TGTGCCAGTAGTATAGTCCTAGCGGGGGGATCCACAGATACGCAGTATTTT. Supplemented by reference TRBV19 and TRBJ2-3, the full variable domain reads DGGITQSPKYLFRKEGQNVTLSCEQNLNHDAMYWYRQDPGQGLRLIYYSQIVNDFQKGDIAEGYSVSREKKESFPLTVTSAQKNPTAFYLCASSIVLAGGSTDTQYFGPGTRLTVL.

In its sample, this clone was seen a few times. The genes are TRBV4-1 and TRBJ2-7; 9 bases are a match to TRBD1. This CDR3 contains 15 residues. Germline CDR1 and CDR2: MGHRA and YSYEKL. Trimming removed 1 base from V and 3 bases from J; junction bases left unmatched: 4. The CDR3 DNA sequence: TGCGCCAGCAGCCAAGCCCCGGGACAGGGCTACGAGCAGTACTTC. Protein product: CASSQAPGQGYEQYF.

The chain uses TRBV7-9 and TRBJ1-1; possible D gene TRBD1, 6 bases. CDR3 length: 13 amino acids. Between the trimmed V and J ends, which lost 5 bases and 7 bases, there was a span of 14 bases. CDR1 SEHNR and CDR2 FQNEAQ come from the germline V gene (reference sequence). In DNA form, the CDR3 reads TGTGCCAGCAGCCTCGGACAGACTAATGAAGCTTTCTTT. Translation gives CASSLGQTNEAFF.

The chain has TRBV29-1 and TRBJ2-5, with 7 positions matching TRBD1. CDR3 length equals 14 residues. Germline V gene data show CDR1 as SQVTM and CDR2 as ANQGSEA. Unmatched junction bases numbered 5, after V lost 1 base and J lost 3 bases. CDR3: CSVEGRQGEETQYF. As DNA, the CDR3 is TGCAGCGTTGAAGGTCGGCAGGGGGAAGAGACCCAGTACTTC.

This chain links TRBV19 with TRBJ1-5; 9 positions agree with TRBD1. The CDR3 has 14 amino acids. Germline V gives CDR1 LNHDA, CDR2 SQIVND (reference sequence). J gave up 6 bases and V 4 bases, and 4 bases lay outside the gene matches. CDR3 protein: CASSKTGGRQPQHF. Written as DNA, the CDR3 is TGTGCCAGTAGTAAGACAGGGGGTCGTCAGCCCCAGCATTTT. The full variable domain, in which reference TRBV19 and TRBJ1-5 provide the parts outside the CDR3, is DGGITQSPKYLFRKEGQNVTLSCEQNLNHDAMYWYRQDPGQGLRLIYYSQIVNDFQKGDIAEGYSVSREKKESFPLTVTSAQKNPTAFYLCASSKTGGRQPQHFGDGTRLSIL.

The chain combines TRBV18 with TRBJ2-6, with D possibly being TRBD2 (6 bases). Germline CDR1 reads KGHSH; CDR2 reads LQKENI. CDR3 length equals 17 residues. Trimming took off 3 bases at V and 0 bases at J, with 12 bases between the two ends. Here the CDR3 DNA reads TGTGCCAGCTCACCCGGGACTGCAAGCTCTGGGGCCAACGTCCTGACTTTC. Its translation is CASSPGTASSGANVLTF.

This chain links TRBV10-3 with TRBJ1-6; 8 positions match TRBD1. In germline, CDR1 is ENHRY, CDR2 SYGVKD. The length of the CDR3 is 17 residues. The V gene end was trimmed by 0 bases and the J gene end by 9 bases; junction bases not matched to a gene: 10. The CDR3, as DNA: TGTGCCATCAGTGAGTCGATGTCGACAGGGGTGGGTTCACCCCTCCACTTT. Translating gives CAISESMSTGVGSPLHF.

Comments on this clone: Distinct nucleotide sequences in the sample also encode this CDR3. The chain combines TRBV7-2 with TRBJ1-5; 11 bases fit TRBD1. The length of the CDR3 is 18 residues. Germline CDR1 is SGHTA and CDR2 is FQGNSA. Trimming took 6 bases from V and 0 from J; bases not matched to a gene: 10. CDR3 in amino acids: CASRNGQGAPYSNQPQHF. The CDR3 nucleotides are TGTGCCAGCAGAAATGGACAGGGGGCTCCATATAGCAATCAGCCCCAGCATTTT.

This chain's CDR3 is CASSTTDTLNTGELFF. The CDR3 coding sequence is TGTGCCAGCAGTACAACTGACACATTGAACACCGGGGAGCTGTTTTTT. The chain links TRBV7-9 to TRBJ2-2; D call uncertain. This CDR3 contains 16 residues. V was pared by 6 bases and J by 1 base, with 15 bases between. The germline gives CDR1 SEHNR, CDR2 FQNEAQ (reference sequence).

The rearrangement joins TRBV7-2 to TRBJ1-5; unclear D gene. Between the trimmed V and J ends, which lost 0 bases and 4 bases, there was a span of 4 bases. Per germline, CDR1 SGHTA and CDR2 FQGNSA. The CDR3 is made up of 13 amino acids. The CDR3 bases are TGTGCCAGCAGCTTAGCCCTAAATCAGCCCCAGCATTTT. This encodes CASSLALNQPQHF.

The chain uses TRBV30 and TRBJ2-1; 7 nucleotides agree with TRBD1. V was pared by 1 base and J by 2 bases, with 5 bases of the junction left unmatched. The CDR3 is 15 amino acids. Germline V gene sequence: CDR1 GTSNPN, CDR2 SVGIG (reference sequence). In nucleotides, the CDR3 is TGTGCCTGGAGTGGAAGGGGGCGCCCCTACAATGAGCAGTTCTTC. Protein product: CAWSGRGRPYNEQFF.

This clone was detected once. The V call is TRBV28, the J call TRBJ1-5, with 12 bases lining up with TRBD1. Germline V CDR1 and CDR2: MDHEN, SYDVKM. Germline trimming cut 8 bases from V and 5 bases from J; bases unmatched to any gene: 7. This CDR3 spans 15 amino acids. The CDR3 DNA follows: TGTGCCAGCGGACGGGACAGGGGGCATCATCAGCCCCAGCATTTT. Its translation: CASGRDRGHHQPQHF.

In this sample, this clone turned up a few times. The rearrangement joins TRBV19 to TRBJ1-1, with D unclear. This CDR3 has 15 amino acids. V was trimmed by 7 bases and J by 4 bases, leaving 19 bases between them. Looked up from germline, CDR1 is LNHDA and CDR2 is SQIVND (reference sequence). The DNA for the CDR3 is TGTGCCAGTATCACTCTAGACGGTACGGGCACTGAAGCTTTCTTT. This translates into CASITLDGTGTEAFF.

The chain employs TRBV6-1 and TRBJ2-1; 9 positions agree with TRBD1. V shed 1 base and J 8 bases; nucleotides not matched to a gene: 0. This CDR3 region has 13 residues. The V gene's germline CDR1 is MNHNS and CDR2 SASEGT. The CDR3 sequence is CASSEGTGDEQFF. The CDR3 nucleotides are TGTGCCAGCAGTGAAGGGACAGGGGATGAGCAGTTCTTC.

This chain connects TRBV5-1 to TRBJ2-6; D gene ambiguous. The CDR3 is made up of 16 amino acids. Between the trimmed V and J ends, which lost 1 base and 0 bases, there was a span of 8 bases. From germline, CDR1 is SGHRS and CDR2 YFSETQ. The CDR3 DNA reads TGCGCCAGCAGCTTGCCGACGGGCTCTGGGGCCAACGTCCTGACTTTC. Its translation: CASSLPTGSGANVLTF.

This clone was recorded only once. The chain combines TRBV7-9 with TRBJ1-4, with 10 bases lining up with TRBD1. The CDR3 has 18 amino acids. Germline values: CDR1 SEHNR, CDR2 FQNEAQ (reference sequence). After removal of 0 bases from V and 0 bases from J, the junction contained 4 bases not matched to a gene. This CDR3 reads CASSLAGTGDATNEKLFF. CDR3 in DNA: TGTGCCAGCAGCTTAGCGGGGACAGGGGATGCAACTAATGAAAAACTGTTTTTT.